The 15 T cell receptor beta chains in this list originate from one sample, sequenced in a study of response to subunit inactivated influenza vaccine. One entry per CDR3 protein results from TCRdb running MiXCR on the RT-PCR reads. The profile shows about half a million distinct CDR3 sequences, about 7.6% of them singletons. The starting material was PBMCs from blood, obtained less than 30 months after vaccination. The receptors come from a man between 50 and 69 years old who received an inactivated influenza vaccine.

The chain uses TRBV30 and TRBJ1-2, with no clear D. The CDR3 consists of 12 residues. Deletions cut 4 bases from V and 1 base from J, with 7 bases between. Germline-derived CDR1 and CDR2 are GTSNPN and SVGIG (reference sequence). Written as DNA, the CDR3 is TGTGCCTGGACTTGGGATAACTATGGCTACACCTTC. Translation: CAWTWDNYGYTF.

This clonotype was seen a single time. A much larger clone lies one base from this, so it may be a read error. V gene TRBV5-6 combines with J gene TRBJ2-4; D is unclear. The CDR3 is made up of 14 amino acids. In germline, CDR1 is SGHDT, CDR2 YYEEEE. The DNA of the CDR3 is TGTGCCAGCAGCCCGGACCGGACCAAAGACATTCAGTACTTC. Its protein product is CASSPDRTKDIQYF.

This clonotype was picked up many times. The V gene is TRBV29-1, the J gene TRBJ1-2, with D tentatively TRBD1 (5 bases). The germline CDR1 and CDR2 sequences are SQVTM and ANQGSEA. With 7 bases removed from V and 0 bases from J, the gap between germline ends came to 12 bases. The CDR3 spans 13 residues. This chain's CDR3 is CSATLGANYGYTF. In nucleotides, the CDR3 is TGCAGCGCGACGCTAGGGGCTAACTATGGCTACACCTTC.

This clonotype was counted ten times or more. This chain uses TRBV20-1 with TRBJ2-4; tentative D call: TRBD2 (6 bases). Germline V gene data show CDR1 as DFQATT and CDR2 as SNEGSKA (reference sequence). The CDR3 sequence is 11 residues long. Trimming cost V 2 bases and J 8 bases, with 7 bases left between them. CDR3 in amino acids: CSARREDIQYF. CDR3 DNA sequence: TGCAGTGCTAGAAGGGAGGACATTCAGTACTTC.

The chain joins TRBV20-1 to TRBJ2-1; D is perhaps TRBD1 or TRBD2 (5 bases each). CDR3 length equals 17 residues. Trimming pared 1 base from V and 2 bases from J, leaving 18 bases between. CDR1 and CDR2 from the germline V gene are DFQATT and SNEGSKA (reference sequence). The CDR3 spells CSARGSAETDTYNEQFF. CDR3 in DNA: TGCAGTGCTAGAGGTTCAGCGGAGACAGACACCTACAATGAGCAGTTCTTC.

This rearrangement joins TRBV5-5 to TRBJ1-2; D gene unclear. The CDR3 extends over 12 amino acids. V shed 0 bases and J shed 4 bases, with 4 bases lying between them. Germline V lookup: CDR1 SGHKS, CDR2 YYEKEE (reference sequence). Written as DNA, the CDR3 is TGTGCCAGCAGCTTGGCTGTCTATGGCTACACCTTC. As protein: CASSLAVYGYTF.

The CDR3 region is CSAESSQGVYEQYF. CDR3 coding DNA: TGCAGTGCCGAGTCTAGCCAGGGAGTTTATGAGCAGTACTTC. The chain uses TRBV20-1 and TRBJ2-7; D might be TRBD1 or TRBD2, each matching 5 bases. Germline V CDR1 and CDR2: DFQATT, SNEGSKA (reference sequence). The CDR3 runs 14 residues. Trimming left V 6 bases short and J 7 bases short, with 22 bases between.

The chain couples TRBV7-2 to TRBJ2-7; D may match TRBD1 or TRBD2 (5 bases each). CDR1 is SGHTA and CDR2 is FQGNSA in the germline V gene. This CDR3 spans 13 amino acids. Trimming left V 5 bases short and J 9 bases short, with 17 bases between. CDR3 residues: CASSRESMGRQYF. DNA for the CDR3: TGTGCCAGCAGCCGAGAATCAATGGGACGGCAGTACTTC.

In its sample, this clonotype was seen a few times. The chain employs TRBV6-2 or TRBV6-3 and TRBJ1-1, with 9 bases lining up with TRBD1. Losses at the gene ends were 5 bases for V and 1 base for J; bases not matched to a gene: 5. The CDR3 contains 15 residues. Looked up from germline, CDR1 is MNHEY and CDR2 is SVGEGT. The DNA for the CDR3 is TGTGCCAGCAGTCCCGGGACAGGGAAGAACACTGAAGCTTTCTTT. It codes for CASSPGTGKNTEAFF.

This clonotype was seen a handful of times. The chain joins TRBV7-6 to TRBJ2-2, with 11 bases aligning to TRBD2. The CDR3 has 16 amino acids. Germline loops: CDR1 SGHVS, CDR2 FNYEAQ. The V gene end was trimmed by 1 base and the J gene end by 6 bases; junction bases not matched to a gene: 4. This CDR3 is CASSLVTSGIPGELFF. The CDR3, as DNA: TGTGCCAGCAGCTTAGTGACTAGCGGGATACCCGGGGAGCTGTTTTTT.

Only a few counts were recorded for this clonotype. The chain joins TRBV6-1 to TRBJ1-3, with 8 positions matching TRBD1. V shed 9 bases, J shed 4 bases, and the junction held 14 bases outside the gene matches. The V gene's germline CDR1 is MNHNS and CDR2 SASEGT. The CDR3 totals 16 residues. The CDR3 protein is CASAVVTGGGGNTIYF. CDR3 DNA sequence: TGTGCCAGTGCAGTCGTCACAGGGGGAGGAGGAAACACCATATATTTT.

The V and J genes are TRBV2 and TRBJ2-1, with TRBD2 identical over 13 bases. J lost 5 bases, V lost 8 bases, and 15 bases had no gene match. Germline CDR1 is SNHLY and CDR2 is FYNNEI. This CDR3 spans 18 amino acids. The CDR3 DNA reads TGTGCCAGCCGGACTAGCGGGAGCTACGGGCCGCAAAACAATGAGCAGTTCTTC. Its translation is CASRTSGSYGPQNNEQFF.

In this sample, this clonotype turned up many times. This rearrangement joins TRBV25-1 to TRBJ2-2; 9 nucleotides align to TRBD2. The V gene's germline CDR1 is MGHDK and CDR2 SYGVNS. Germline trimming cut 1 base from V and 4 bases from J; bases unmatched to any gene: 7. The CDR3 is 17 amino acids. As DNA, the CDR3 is TGTGCCAGCAGTGAATGGGCTGGCGGGAGGGCCACCGGGGAGCTGTTTTTT. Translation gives CASSEWAGGRATGELFF. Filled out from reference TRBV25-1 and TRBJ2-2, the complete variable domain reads EADIYQTPRYLVIGTGKKITLECSQTMGHDKMYWYQQDPGMELHLIHYSYGVNSTEKGDLSSESTVSRIRTEHFPLTLESARPSHTSQYLCASSEWAGGRATGELFFGEGSRLTVL.

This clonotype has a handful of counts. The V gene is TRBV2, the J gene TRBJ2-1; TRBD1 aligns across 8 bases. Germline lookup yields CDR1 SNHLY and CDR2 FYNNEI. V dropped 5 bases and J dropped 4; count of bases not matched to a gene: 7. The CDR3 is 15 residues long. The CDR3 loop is CASSTQGATYNEQFF. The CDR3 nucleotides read TGTGCCAGCAGTACCCAGGGGGCGACGTACAATGAGCAGTTCTTC.

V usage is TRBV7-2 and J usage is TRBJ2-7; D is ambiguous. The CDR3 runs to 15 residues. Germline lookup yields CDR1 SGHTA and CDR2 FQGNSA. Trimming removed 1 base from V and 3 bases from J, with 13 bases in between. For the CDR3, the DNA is TGTGCCAGCAGCTTAGACCTCGCGTTAGGCTACGAGCAGTACTTC. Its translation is CASSLDLALGYEQYF.